The rows below give T cell receptor beta chains drawn from one sample of a study of OX40 agonist ivuxolimab in advanced cancers. Profiling relied on immunoSEQ multiplex PCR, and the TCRdb table lists in-frame clones only, not all of them. This table has some 15,000 clones, approximately 80% appearing once. The sample in question was CD4+ or CD8+ T cells sorted from blood, obtained in a trial of the OX40 agonist ivuxolimab. Receptor source: an adult with an advanced solid tumor such as melanoma, head and neck, liver or kidney cancer. The CDR3 runs from the conserved cysteine through the conserved F or W. The order of the fields is clone size, V gene, J gene, D gene, CDR3 protein, CDR3 DNA. The D gene is left open where the match is weak. A clone size is listed for some rows: how often the clone was seen (once, few, many), or a class if it is expanded.

once	TRBV28	TRBJ2-1	-	CASRGYTEQFF	TGTGCCAGCAGGGGCTATACTGAGCAGTTCTTC
once	TRBV28	TRBJ2-3	TRBD2	CASSLGREGNTDTQYF	TGTGCCAGCAGTTTAGGGCGGGAGGGGAACACAGATACGCAGTATTTT
-	TRBV15	TRBJ1-2	-	CATSRPRASSYGYTF	TGTGCCACCAGCAGACCCCGGGCCTCCTCATATGGCTACACCTTC
-	TRBV10-1	TRBJ1-1	-	CASSDSMSTEAFF	TGCGCCAGCAGTGACAGCATGAGCACTGAAGCTTTCTTT
once	TRBV4-3	TRBJ2-1	-	CASSRPGGLEQFF	TGCGCCAGCAGCCGCCCAGGGGGGCTTGAGCAGTTCTTC
-	TRBV11-3	TRBJ2-7	-	CASSLLEGGAYEQYF	TGTGCCAGCAGCTTACTTGAGGGGGGCGCCTACGAGCAGTACTTC
medium-sized	TRBV6-4	TRBJ2-3	-	CASSDDSTDTQYF	TGTGCCAGCAGTGACGACAGCACAGATACGCAGTATTTT
few	TRBV6-1	TRBJ2-7	TRBD1	CASSEVGGQGADEQYF	TGTGCCAGCAGTGAAGTCGGAGGACAGGGGGCTGACGAGCAGTACTTC
-	TRBV10-3	TRBJ2-7	TRBD1	CAIADWDRPYEQYF	TGTGCCATCGCAGACTGGGACAGGCCCTACGAGCAGTACTTC
-	TRBV15	TRBJ1-3	TRBD1	CATSRGSGTDSGNTIYF	TGTGCCACCAGCAGAGGGTCCGGGACAGACTCTGGAAACACCATATATTTT
-	TRBV9	TRBJ1-1	-	CASSVAERLGVGTEAFF	TGTGCCAGCAGCGTAGCCGAGCGATTGGGGGTTGGAACTGAAGCTTTCTTT
-	TRBV11-1	TRBJ1-1	-	CASSLEGMNTEAFF	TGTGCCAGCAGCTTGGAGGGAATGAACACTGAAGCTTTCTTT
-	TRBV9	TRBJ1-1	-	CASSGRQSEAFF	TGTGCCAGCAGCGGTCGGCAGAGTGAAGCTTTCTTT
-	TRBV7-3	TRBJ2-3	TRBD1	CASSLTPTGSTDTQYF	TGTGCCAGCAGCTTAACCCCGACAGGGTCCACAGATACGCAGTATTTT
-	TRBV7-9	TRBJ2-2	-	CASSPLQTNTGELFF	TGTGCCAGCAGCCCTTTGCAGACGAACACCGGGGAGCTGTTTTTT
-	TRBV6-1	TRBJ2-2	-	CASSGGDTGELFF	TGTGCCAGCAGTGGAGGGGACACCGGGGAGCTGTTTTTT
-	TRBV9	TRBJ1-5	TRBD1	CASSVDGTAEPQHF	TGTGCCAGCAGCGTAGATGGGACAGCTGAGCCCCAGCATTTT
-	TRBV6-5	TRBJ1-4	TRBD1	CASSYTTGGGEKLFF	TGTGCCAGCAGTTACACCACAGGGGGCGGTGAAAAACTGTTTTTT
few	TRBV2	TRBJ1-1	-	CASSETGWIEAFF	TGTGCCAGCAGTGAAACAGGGTGGATTGAAGCTTTCTTT
-	TRBV9	TRBJ2-5	TRBD2	CASSVGAGVLETQYF	TGTGCCAGCAGCGTAGGAGCGGGAGTGTTAGAGACCCAGTACTTC
-	TRBV27	TRBJ2-7	-	CASSLGPSGEQYF	TGTGCCAGCAGTCTCGGGCCTAGTGGCGAGCAGTACTTC
-	TRBV7-8	TRBJ2-7	TRBD1	CASSPPGQEYEQYF	TGTGCCAGCAGCCCCCCGGGACAGGAATACGAGCAGTACTTC
-	TRBV27	TRBJ1-4	-	CASSDRFSTNEKLFF	TGTGCCAGCAGTGACAGGTTCTCAACTAATGAAAAACTGTTTTTT
-	TRBV5-1	TRBJ2-3	-	CASSLGGTSTDTQYF	TGCGCCAGCAGCTTAGGCGGGACTAGCACAGATACGCAGTATTTT